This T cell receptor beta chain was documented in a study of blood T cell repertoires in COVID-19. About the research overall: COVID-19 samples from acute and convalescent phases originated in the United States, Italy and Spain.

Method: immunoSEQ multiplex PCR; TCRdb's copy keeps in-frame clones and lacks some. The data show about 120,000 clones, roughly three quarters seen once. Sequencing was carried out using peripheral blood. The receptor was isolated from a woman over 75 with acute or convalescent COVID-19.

The CDR3 reads CASSAASGGANVLTF. In nucleotides, the CDR3 is TGTGCCAGCAGTGCCGCGTCGGGTGGGGCCAACGTCCTGACTTTC. This chain uses TRBV28 with TRBJ2-6; D unresolved. Trimming pared 5 bases from V and 3 bases from J, leaving 11 bases between. The germline CDR1 and CDR2 sequences are MDHEN and SYDVKM. This CDR3 has 15 residues.